This T cell receptor (beta chain) emerged from a study of blood T cells in healthy people across ages. Overall study findings and caveats: Possibly confounding the expanded clonotype changes was the fact that donor CMV status was unknown.

This clonotype was recorded a few times. Its cognate antigen is unknown. The authors ran a second PCR of about 6 to 11 cycles using a sample-barcoded 5' primer and a J-beta primer mix. With 12 random nucleotides, a template-switch adaptor tagged each individual cDNA molecule. There were at least 3 million CDR3-containing paired-end reads obtained from each sample. TCRdb re-called the 5' RACE reads through MiXCR, storing one row per CDR3 protein. This sample carries roughly 700,000 distinct CDR3 sequences, around half of them seen once, and the ten largest clones take 25% to 35%. Donors each provided 8 to 10 milliliters of peripheral blood. Per the germline V gene, CDR1 is MRHNA and CDR2 is SNTAGT. Trimming left V 5 bases short and J 3 bases short, with 9 bases between. The CDR3 totals 13 residues.

The specimen sequenced was blood. This sequence joins TRBV6-4 and TRBJ2-3; D not certain. The clonotype comes from a woman aged 60 to 75 in good health. CDR3: CASSRDWTDTQYF. In nucleotides, the CDR3 is TGTGCCAGCAGTAGGGATTGGACAGATACGCAGTATTTT.